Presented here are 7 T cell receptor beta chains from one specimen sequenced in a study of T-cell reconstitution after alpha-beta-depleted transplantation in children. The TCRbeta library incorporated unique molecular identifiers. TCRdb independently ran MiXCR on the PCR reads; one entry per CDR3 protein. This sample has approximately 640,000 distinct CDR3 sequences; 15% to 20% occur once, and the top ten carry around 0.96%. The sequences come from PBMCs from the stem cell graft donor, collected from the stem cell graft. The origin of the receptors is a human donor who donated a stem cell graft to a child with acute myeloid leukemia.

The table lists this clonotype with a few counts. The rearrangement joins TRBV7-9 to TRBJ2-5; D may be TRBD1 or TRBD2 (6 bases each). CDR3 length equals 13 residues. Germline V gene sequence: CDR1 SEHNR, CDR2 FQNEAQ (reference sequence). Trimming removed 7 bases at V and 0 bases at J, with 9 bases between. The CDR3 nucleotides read TGTGCCAGCACGGGGGCGTACCAAGAGACCCAGTACTTC. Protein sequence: CASTGAYQETQYF.

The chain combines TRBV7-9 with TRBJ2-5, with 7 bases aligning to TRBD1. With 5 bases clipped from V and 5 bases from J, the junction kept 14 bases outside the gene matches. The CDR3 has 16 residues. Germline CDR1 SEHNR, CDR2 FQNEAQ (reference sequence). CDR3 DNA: TGTGCCAGCAGCCCATTTCGGACAGGAGCAAGGGAGACCCAGTACTTC. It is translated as CASSPFRTGARETQYF.

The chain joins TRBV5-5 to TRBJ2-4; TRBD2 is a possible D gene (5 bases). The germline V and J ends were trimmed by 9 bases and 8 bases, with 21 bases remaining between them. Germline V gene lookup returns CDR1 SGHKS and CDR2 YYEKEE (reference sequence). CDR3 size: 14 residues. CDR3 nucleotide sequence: TGTGCCACCACTTTTAAGTGGGGAGCGGACATTCAGTACTTC. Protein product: CATTFKWGADIQYF.

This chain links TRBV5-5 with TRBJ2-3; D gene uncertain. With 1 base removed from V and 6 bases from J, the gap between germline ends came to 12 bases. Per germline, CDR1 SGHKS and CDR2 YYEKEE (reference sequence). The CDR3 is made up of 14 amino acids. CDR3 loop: CASSLIWGSDTQYF. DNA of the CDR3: TGTGCCAGCAGCTTGATCTGGGGTTCGGATACGCAGTATTTT.

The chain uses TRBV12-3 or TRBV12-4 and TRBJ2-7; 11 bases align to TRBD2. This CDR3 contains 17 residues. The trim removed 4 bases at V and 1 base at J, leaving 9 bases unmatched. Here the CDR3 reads CASSSTTGTSGSYEQYF. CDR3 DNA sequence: TGTGCCAGCAGTTCAACGACCGGGACTAGCGGTTCCTACGAGCAGTACTTC.

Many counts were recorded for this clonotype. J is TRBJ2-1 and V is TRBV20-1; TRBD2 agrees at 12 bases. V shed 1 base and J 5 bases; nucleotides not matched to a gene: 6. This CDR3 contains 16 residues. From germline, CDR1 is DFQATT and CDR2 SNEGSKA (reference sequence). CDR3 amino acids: CSARGPSGGANNEQFF. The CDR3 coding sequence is TGCAGTGCTAGAGGGCCTAGCGGGGGGGCGAACAATGAGCAGTTCTTC.

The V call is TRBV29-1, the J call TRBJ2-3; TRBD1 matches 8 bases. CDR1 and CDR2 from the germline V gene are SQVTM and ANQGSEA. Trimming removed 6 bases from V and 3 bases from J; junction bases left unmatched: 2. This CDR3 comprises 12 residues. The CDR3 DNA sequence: TGCAGCGTGGACAGGGTGACAGATACGCAGTATTTT. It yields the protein CSVDRVTDTQYF.